These 14 T cell receptor beta chains originate from one sample sequenced in a study of blood T cell repertoires in COVID-19. Method: immunoSEQ multiplex PCR; TCRdb's copy keeps in-frame clones and lacks some. The sample gives around 300,000 clones, more than 75% of which show up once; roughly 5% is in the top ten. Sequenced sample: PBMCs or T cells enriched from blood (not recorded which). All receptors derive from a woman in her thirties who had recovered from COVID-19.

This chain joins TRBV18 and TRBJ2-2; D is possibly TRBD1 (6 bases). The CDR3 spans 15 residues. Trimming took off 5 bases at V and 2 bases at J, with 12 bases between the two ends. The germline V gene has CDR1 KGHSH and CDR2 LQKENI. The CDR3 DNA reads as TGTGCCAGCTCAAAGAGGACAGACAACACCGGGGAGCTGTTTTTT. This encodes CASSKRTDNTGELFF.

V is TRBV28 and J is TRBJ2-7; the match to TRBD1 covers 7 bases. Germline V gives CDR1 MDHEN, CDR2 SYDVKM. The CDR3 is 15 residues long. V shed 3 bases, J shed 3 bases, and the junction held 8 bases outside the gene matches. The CDR3 coding sequence is TGTGCCAGCAGTTTGGCCGGGACAGTACTCTACGAGCAGTACTTC. Its translation is CASSLAGTVLYEQYF.

The chain combines TRBV3-1 (or the pseudogene TRBV3-2) with TRBJ2-5, with D perhaps TRBD2 (5 bases). The germline V gene encodes CDR1 LGHDT and CDR2 YNNKEL (reference sequence). The CDR3 runs 14 residues. V was pared by 0 bases and J by 4 bases, with 9 bases between. In DNA form, the CDR3 reads TGTGCCAGCAGCCAAGAGAGGAGCGGAGAGACCCAGTACTTC. Encoded protein: CASSQERSGETQYF.

This clone was found a few times. V and J are TRBV29-1 and TRBJ2-7; TRBD2 might be the D (7 bases). This CDR3 has 13 residues. CDR1 and CDR2 from the germline V gene are SQVTM and ANQGSEA. V was cut by 6 bases and J by 1 base, with 13 bases left in between. DNA of the CDR3: TGCAGCGTGAGGGGGGGCTTTTCCTACGAGCAGTACTTC. Translating gives CSVRGGFSYEQYF.

This clone was detected only a few times. The chain links TRBV6-5 to TRBJ1-1; 9 bases align to TRBD1. The germline V gene has CDR1 MNHEY and CDR2 SVGAGI. The CDR3 extends over 12 amino acids. Trimming removed 8 bases from V and 3 bases from J; junction bases left unmatched: 1. CDR3 bases: TGTGCCAGCGGGACAGGGTACACTGAAGCTTTCTTT. Translated: CASGTGYTEAFF.

This clone was detected a few times. The rearrangement links TRBV2 to TRBJ1-2, with a weak D call TRBD1 (6 bases). Trimming shortened V by 7 bases and J by 5 bases, and 17 bases separated the two germline ends. CDR3 length: 14 amino acids. Germline values: CDR1 SNHLY, CDR2 FYNNEI. For the CDR3, the DNA is TGTGCCAGCATCGCTGAGACAGGCGTATATGGCTACACCTTC. Encoded protein: CASIAETGVYGYTF.

The chain links TRBV7-6 to TRBJ2-1; possible D gene TRBD1, 6 bases. The V end lost 4 bases, the J end lost 2 bases, and 12 bases lay between the germline ends. From germline, CDR1 is SGHVS and CDR2 FNYEAQ. The CDR3 contains 15 residues. The CDR3 region is CASSWRQVPYNEQFF. The CDR3 DNA sequence: TGTGCCAGCAGCTGGCGACAGGTACCCTACAATGAGCAGTTCTTC.

V gene TRBV18 combines with J gene TRBJ2-4, with 11 nucleotides matching TRBD1. The V gene end was trimmed by 6 bases and the J gene end by 0 bases; junction bases not matched to a gene: 13. There are 19 residues in the CDR3. Germline loops: CDR1 KGHSH, CDR2 LQKENI. The CDR3 spells CASSPDRGRILLAKNIQYF. CDR3 nucleotide sequence: TGTGCCAGCTCCCCGGACAGGGGGCGCATACTGCTAGCCAAAAACATTCAGTACTTC. Complete variable domain (other parts from reference TRBV18 and TRBJ2-4): NAGVMQNPRHLVRRRGQEARLRCSPMKGHSHVYWYRQLPEEGLKFMVYLQKENIIDESGMPKERFSAEFPKEGPSILRIQQVVRGDSAAYFCASSPDRGRILLAKNIQYFGAGTRLSVL.

The chain links TRBV27 to TRBJ1-5; unclear D gene. Germline CDR1 reads MNHEY; CDR2 reads SMNVEV (reference sequence). The V end lost 6 bases, the J end lost 3 bases, and 21 bases lay between the germline ends. This CDR3 has 17 amino acids. The CDR3 DNA follows: TGTGCCAGCAGCCGAGAACCTAGACCCAATAACAATCAGCCCCAGCATTTT. Translation: CASSREPRPNNNQPQHF.

This chain links TRBV19 with TRBJ1-2; 7 nucleotides line up with TRBD1. Germline loops: CDR1 LNHDA, CDR2 SQIVND (reference sequence). The length of the CDR3 is 13 residues. After removal of 5 bases from V and 8 bases from J, the junction contained 8 bases not matched to a gene. The CDR3 region has the DNA TGTGCCAGTAGTGGACAGACAGGGCGAGGCTACACCTTC. Protein product: CASSGQTGRGYTF.

The V and J genes are TRBV9 and TRBJ1-6; 9 bases agree with TRBD1. The V and J ends lost 0 bases and 5 bases, in that order; junction bases with no gene match: 9. Germline CDR1 reads SGDLS; CDR2 reads YYNGEE. CDR3 length equals 18 residues. CDR3 nucleotide sequence: TGTGCCAGCAGCGTAGCCCCGGGACAGGGCGGGGATAATTCACCCCTCCACTTT. It codes for CASSVAPGQGGDNSPLHF.

The V gene is TRBV5-1, the J gene TRBJ2-3; 14 nucleotides match TRBD2. Trimming removed 3 bases from V and 5 bases from J; junction bases left unmatched: 5. CDR1 and CDR2 (germline): SGHRS, YFSETQ. This CDR3 comprises 16 residues. CDR3 nucleotides: TGCGCCAGCAGCTCCGGACTAGCGGGGGGCGGAGATACGCAGTATTTT. Its translation: CASSSGLAGGGDTQYF.

The J gene is TRBJ2-5, the V gene TRBV2, with 7 bases that match TRBD1. CDR3 length equals 12 residues. V shed 7 bases, J shed 5 bases, and the junction held 4 bases outside the gene matches. Germline values: CDR1 SNHLY, CDR2 FYNNEI. The CDR3 sequence is CASTMTGETQYF. The CDR3 region has the DNA TGTGCCAGCACCATGACAGGGGAGACCCAGTACTTC.

The chain links TRBV27 to TRBJ1-2; 10 bases agree with TRBD1. Unmatched junction bases numbered 7, after V lost 4 bases and J lost 5 bases. Per the germline V gene, CDR1 is MNHEY and CDR2 is SMNVEV (reference sequence). This CDR3 contains 15 residues. Written as DNA, the CDR3 is TGTGCCAGCAGTTGGAGACAGGGGGCGGGATATGGCTACACCTTC. This sequence encodes CASSWRQGAGYGYTF.